The rows below give T cell receptor beta chains drawn from one sample of a study of blood T cell repertoires in COVID-19. Profiled with immunoSEQ multiplex PCR; TCRdb holds only in-frame clones, not every one. In the table there are roughly 250,000 clones, roughly 91% of which are singletons. The sample taken for sequencing was peripheral blood. The receptors derive from a man aged 25 to 45 with acute or convalescent COVID-19. The CDR3 runs from the conserved cysteine through the conserved F or W. A D gene is named only where the DNA matches it firmly. Rows may omit the clone size; those that give it use once, few, many or a size class.

D gene: TRBD1; V gene: TRBV18; clone size: .; J gene: TRBJ2-5; CDR3 protein: CASSLSLGTGGETQYF; CDR3 DNA: TGTGCCAGCTCACTATCACTAGGGACAGGTGGAGAGACCCAGTACTTC
D gene: .; V gene: TRBV21-1; clone size: .; J gene: TRBJ2-7; CDR3 protein: CASSNRDTEKKSTPYGQYF; CDR3 DNA: TGTGCCAGCAGCAACCGGGACACGGAAAAAAAGAGTACACCCTACGGGCAGTACTTC
D gene: TRBD1; V gene: TRBV19; clone size: .; J gene: TRBJ1-6; CDR3 protein: CASSLEQGLLGSPLHF; CDR3 DNA: TGTGCCAGTAGTTTAGAACAGGGGCTTCTAGGTTCACCCCTCCACTTT
D gene: TRBD1; V gene: TRBV30; clone size: once; J gene: TRBJ2-7; CDR3 protein: CAWRWGQGKTYEQYF; CDR3 DNA: TGTGCCTGGAGATGGGGACAGGGGAAAACTTACGAGCAGTACTTC
D gene: .; V gene: TRBV28; clone size: .; J gene: TRBJ1-2; CDR3 protein: CASNSDHRARGYTF; CDR3 DNA: TGTGCCAGCAACTCGGACCACAGGGCGCGTGGCTACACCTTC
D gene: TRBD1; V gene: TRBV5-1; clone size: few; J gene: TRBJ1-2; CDR3 protein: CASSLGTQGAHGYTF; CDR3 DNA: TGCGCCAGCAGCTTGGGCACACAGGGGGCCCATGGCTACACCTTC
D gene: .; V gene: TRBV7-3; clone size: .; J gene: TRBJ2-1; CDR3 protein: CASSFGNEQFF; CDR3 DNA: TGTGCCAGCAGCTTCGGCAATGAGCAGTTCTTC
D gene: .; V gene: TRBV29-1; clone size: .; J gene: TRBJ1-2; CDR3 protein: CSVPTGGSLANYGYTF; CDR3 DNA: TGCAGCGTCCCCACAGGAGGGTCCCTAGCTAACTATGGCTACACCTTC
D gene: .; V gene: TRBV9; clone size: .; J gene: TRBJ2-6; CDR3 protein: CASSVDRAVTVSGANVLTF; CDR3 DNA: TGTGCCAGCAGCGTAGATCGAGCAGTCACAGTCTCTGGGGCCAACGTCCTGACTTTC
D gene: .; V gene: TRBV6-1; clone size: .; J gene: TRBJ1-2; CDR3 protein: CASSEALDRGYTF; CDR3 DNA: TGTGCCAGCAGTGAAGCCTTGGACAGAGGCTACACCTTC
D gene: TRBD2; V gene: TRBV30; clone size: .; J gene: TRBJ2-7; CDR3 protein: CAWNSGITYEQYF; CDR3 DNA: TGTGCCTGGAATAGCGGGATTACCTACGAGCAGTACTTC
D gene: TRBD1; V gene: TRBV6-4; clone size: .; J gene: TRBJ1-1; CDR3 protein: CASRQETGGAAFF; CDR3 DNA: TGTGCCAGCAGACAGGAGACAGGGGGCGCAGCTTTCTTT
D gene: .; V gene: TRBV18; clone size: .; J gene: TRBJ2-7; CDR3 protein: CASSPRRGHEQYF; CDR3 DNA: TGTGCCAGCTCACCCCGGAGAGGCCACGAGCAGTACTTC
D gene: .; V gene: TRBV10-1; clone size: .; J gene: TRBJ2-1; CDR3 protein: CASSSLGQHEQFF; CDR3 DNA: TGCGCCAGCAGTTCCCTAGGCCAGCATGAGCAGTTCTTC
D gene: .; V gene: TRBV27; clone size: .; J gene: TRBJ2-1; CDR3 protein: CASSLSPRSPYNEQFF; CDR3 DNA: TGTGCCAGCAGTTTATCTCCGCGGAGCCCCTACAATGAGCAGTTCTTC
D gene: .; V gene: TRBV14; clone size: .; J gene: TRBJ1-2; CDR3 protein: CASSQGSGYYGYTF; CDR3 DNA: TGTGCCAGCAGCCAAGGGAGCGGGTACTATGGCTACACCTTC
D gene: TRBD2; V gene: TRBV28; clone size: .; J gene: TRBJ2-2; CDR3 protein: CASSLPGGDTTGELFF; CDR3 DNA: TGTGCCAGCAGTTTACCGGGGGGGGACACCACCGGGGAGCTGTTTTTT
D gene: TRBD2; V gene: TRBV30; clone size: .; J gene: TRBJ2-7; CDR3 protein: CAWTIAGGSSYEQYF; CDR3 DNA: TGTGCCTGGACAATAGCGGGAGGGAGCTCCTACGAGCAGTACTTC
D gene: TRBD1; V gene: TRBV7-9; clone size: .; J gene: TRBJ2-3; CDR3 protein: CASRNFRDRGLDTQYF; CDR3 DNA: TGTGCCAGCAGAAACTTCCGGGACAGGGGGCTTGATACGCAGTATTTT
D gene: .; V gene: TRBV21-1; clone size: .; J gene: TRBJ2-5; CDR3 protein: CASSKAYQQGAVETQYF; CDR3 DNA: TGTGCCAGCAGCAAAGCGTATCAACAAGGCGCGGTAGAGACCCAGTACTTC
D gene: TRBD2; V gene: TRBV5-1; clone size: few; J gene: TRBJ2-5; CDR3 protein: CASSLGIAGGIETQYF; CDR3 DNA: TGCGCCAGCAGCTTAGGAATAGCGGGGGGAATTGAGACCCAGTACTTC
D gene: .; V gene: TRBV5-4; clone size: .; J gene: TRBJ1-5; CDR3 protein: CASSSQGRNQPQHF; CDR3 DNA: TGTGCCAGCAGCTCACAGGGTCGCAATCAGCCCCAGCATTTT
D gene: .; V gene: TRBV10-3; clone size: .; J gene: TRBJ1-4; CDR3 protein: CAISTGTTNEKLFF; CDR3 DNA: TGTGCCATCAGCACCGGGACAACAAATGAAAAACTGTTTTTT
D gene: .; V gene: TRBV30; clone size: .; J gene: TRBJ2-7; CDR3 protein: CAWREPGSHYEQYF; CDR3 DNA: TGTGCCTGGAGGGAACCCGGGAGCCACTACGAGCAGTACTTC
D gene: TRBD2; V gene: TRBV5-1; clone size: .; J gene: TRBJ2-3; CDR3 protein: CASAGRGRDTQYF; CDR3 DNA: TGCGCCTCTGCCGGGAGGGGCAGGGATACGCAGTATTTT
D gene: .; V gene: TRBV30; clone size: .; J gene: TRBJ2-1; CDR3 protein: CAWSLKRGYNEQFF; CDR3 DNA: TGTGCCTGGAGTCTAAAACGGGGATACAATGAGCAGTTCTTC
D gene: TRBD2; V gene: TRBV14; clone size: .; J gene: TRBJ2-7; CDR3 protein: CASSQTFSGSEQYF; CDR3 DNA: TGTGCCAGCAGCCAGACCTTTAGCGGGAGCGAGCAGTACTTC
D gene: TRBD1; V gene: TRBV30; clone size: .; J gene: TRBJ2-1; CDR3 protein: CASTSGTGINEQFF; CDR3 DNA: TGTGCCTCAACTTCCGGGACAGGAATCAATGAGCAGTTCTTC
D gene: TRBD1; V gene: TRBV6-1; clone size: .; J gene: TRBJ1-3; CDR3 protein: CASSETGSGNTIYF; CDR3 DNA: TGTGCCAGCAGTGAGACAGGGTCTGGAAACACCATATATTTT
D gene: .; V gene: TRBV2; clone size: .; J gene: TRBJ1-2; CDR3 protein: CASSVTGYGYTF; CDR3 DNA: TGTGCCAGCAGTGTGACAGGCTATGGCTACACCTTC
D gene: TRBD1; V gene: TRBV2; clone size: .; J gene: TRBJ1-5; CDR3 protein: CASHRGSNQPQHF; CDR3 DNA: TGTGCCAGCCACAGGGGTAGCAATCAGCCCCAGCATTTT
D gene: TRBD2; V gene: TRBV5-4; clone size: .; J gene: TRBJ2-5; CDR3 protein: CASSPSGGNLGETQYF; CDR3 DNA: TGTGCCAGCAGCCCCTCGGGGGGAAATTTGGGGGAGACCCAGTACTTC
D gene: .; V gene: TRBV7-9; clone size: .; J gene: TRBJ1-2; CDR3 protein: CASSDLGQWDYGYTF; CDR3 DNA: TGTGCCAGCAGCGACCTAGGACAGTGGGACTATGGCTACACCTTC
D gene: .; V gene: TRBV30; clone size: .; J gene: TRBJ1-4; CDR3 protein: CAWSPSGFTNEKLFF; CDR3 DNA: TGTGCCTGGTCGCCCTCAGGGTTTACTAATGAAAAACTGTTTTTT
D gene: TRBD2; V gene: TRBV5-1; clone size: .; J gene: TRBJ2-3; CDR3 protein: CASNRGGRADTQYF; CDR3 DNA: TGCGCCAGCAATCGCGGGGGGCGGGCAGATACGCAGTATTTT
D gene: TRBD2; V gene: TRBV24-1; clone size: .; J gene: TRBJ2-1; CDR3 protein: CATSDMGLAGEGGEQFF; CDR3 DNA: TGTGCCACCAGTGATATGGGACTAGCGGGAGAAGGTGGTGAGCAGTTCTTC
D gene: TRBD2; V gene: TRBV19; clone size: .; J gene: TRBJ2-5; CDR3 protein: CASSFSGEETQYF; CDR3 DNA: TGTGCCAGTAGTTTTAGCGGGGAAGAGACCCAGTACTTC
D gene: .; V gene: TRBV28; clone size: .; J gene: TRBJ1-6; CDR3 protein: CASRNRLSSYNSPLHF; CDR3 DNA: TGTGCCAGTAGAAACCGACTGAGCTCCTATAATTCACCCCTCCACTTT
D gene: TRBD1; V gene: TRBV6-5; clone size: .; J gene: TRBJ1-2; CDR3 protein: CASDRDRAGYTF; CDR3 DNA: TGTGCCAGCGACCGGGACAGGGCCGGCTACACCTTC
D gene: .; V gene: TRBV9; clone size: .; J gene: TRBJ1-1; CDR3 protein: CASSPDPGTTNTEAFF; CDR3 DNA: TGTGCCAGCAGCCCCGACCCTGGGACAACGAACACTGAAGCTTTCTTT
D gene: .; V gene: TRBV2; clone size: .; J gene: TRBJ2-3; CDR3 protein: CASSVGGATTTDTQYF; CDR3 DNA: TGTGCCAGCAGTGTGGGGGGGGCCACTACCACAGATACGCAGTATTTT
D gene: TRBD2; V gene: TRBV30; clone size: .; J gene: TRBJ2-3; CDR3 protein: CAWRVIRAGGPYTDTQYF; CDR3 DNA: TGTGCCTGGAGAGTAATTCGGGCGGGGGGGCCATATACAGATACGCAGTATTTT
D gene: .; V gene: TRBV3-1/TRBV3-2; clone size: .; J gene: TRBJ1-1; CDR3 protein: CASSQAQGYIEAFF; CDR3 DNA: TGTGCCAGCAGCCAAGCTCAGGGGTACATTGAAGCTTTCTTT
D gene: .; V gene: TRBV7-3; clone size: .; J gene: TRBJ1-5; CDR3 protein: CASSLRVDLSSSNQPQHF; CDR3 DNA: TGTGCCAGCAGCTTAAGGGTAGACTTAAGCAGTAGCAATCAGCCCCAGCATTTT
D gene: TRBD1; V gene: TRBV28; clone size: .; J gene: TRBJ2-7; CDR3 protein: CASRPVGTGKYEQYF; CDR3 DNA: TGTGCCAGCAGGCCCGTGGGGACAGGTAAATACGAGCAGTACTTC
D gene: TRBD2; V gene: TRBV5-1; clone size: .; J gene: TRBJ2-3; CDR3 protein: CASSTLGLAGGNPSTDTQYF; CDR3 DNA: TGCGCCAGCAGCACCCTAGGACTAGCGGGGGGGAACCCGTCCACAGATACGCAGTATTTT
D gene: .; V gene: TRBV9; clone size: .; J gene: TRBJ2-1; CDR3 protein: CASSPPQGGHNEQFF; CDR3 DNA: TGTGCCAGCAGCCCACCCCAGGGAGGCCACAATGAGCAGTTCTTC
D gene: .; V gene: TRBV27; clone size: .; J gene: TRBJ1-2; CDR3 protein: CASSLSGQGNGYTF; CDR3 DNA: TGTGCCAGCAGTTTATCGGGCCAGGGGAATGGCTACACCTTC
D gene: .; V gene: TRBV30; clone size: .; J gene: TRBJ1-5; CDR3 protein: CAWSVSGGDYSNQPQHF; CDR3 DNA: TGTGCCTGGAGTGTATCTGGCGGTGATTATAGCAATCAGCCCCAGCATTTT
D gene: .; V gene: TRBV24-1; clone size: once; J gene: TRBJ1-5; CDR3 protein: CATSVPPDYSGRQPQHF; CDR3 DNA: TGTGCCACCAGTGTCCCCCCTGACTATTCAGGACGACAGCCCCAGCATTTT
D gene: .; V gene: TRBV30; clone size: .; J gene: TRBJ1-5; CDR3 protein: CAWSVWGQSGPQHF; CDR3 DNA: TGTGCCTGGAGTGTTTGGGGCCAGTCAGGGCCCCAGCATTTT